These T cell receptor beta chains were read from a single sample in a study of blood T cell repertoires in COVID-19. Clones were sequenced by immunoSEQ multiplex PCR, and TCRdb holds only the in-frame ones, with some missing. The sample yields roughly 87,000 clones, around 88% seen once. The sample comprised peripheral blood. The receptors here all came from a man in his sixties with acute or convalescent COVID-19. Each CDR3 is given with its conserved first and last residue. Each record gives: D gene, clone size, V gene, CDR3 length, J gene, CDR3 DNA, CDR3 protein. D genes are given only for firm matches. Not every row has a clone size; where given, it reads once, few, many or a size class.

>TRBD2|-|TRBV7-6|12|TRBJ2-3
TGTGCCAGCAGGGGAGGGGATGATACGCAGTATTTT
CASRGGDDTQYF
>-|-|TRBV7-9|12|TRBJ1-1
TGTGCCAGCGCTGCCGGGAACACTGAAGCTTTCTTT
CASAAGNTEAFF
>TRBD2|-|TRBV5-4|15|TRBJ2-7
TGTGCCAGCAGCTTGGATCTAGCGGGAGGAGGCGAGCAGTACTTC
CASSLDLAGGGEQYF
>TRBD1|-|TRBV10-3|16|TRBJ2-3
TGTGCCATCAGTGACCTTACGAGGGGGCGCACAGATACGCAGTATTTT
CAISDLTRGRTDTQYF
>TRBD2|-|TRBV30|18|TRBJ2-4
TGTGCCTGGAGTCAGGGGCGTCTAGCGGGACGAGCCAAAAACATTCAGTACTTC
CAWSQGRLAGRAKNIQYF
>-|-|TRBV27|13|TRBJ1-2
TGTGCCAGCAGTTTAAGAGGGATGCTAGGCTACACCTTC
CASSLRGMLGYTF
>TRBD2|-|TRBV2|16|TRBJ2-2
TGTGCCAGCAGTGCGACTAGCGGGAGGGCCTTCGGGGAGCTGTTTTTT
CASSATSGRAFGELFF
>-|few|TRBV24-1|13|TRBJ1-1
TGTGCCACCAGTGATTTCACAGGGCAAGGAGCTTTCTTT
CATSDFTGQGAFF
>-|-|TRBV11-1|16|TRBJ2-1
TGTGCCAGCAGCCAGAGGCCCGCTCCATCCTACAATGAGCAGTTCTTC
CASSQRPAPSYNEQFF
>-|-|TRBV5-5|12|TRBJ1-5
TGTGCCAGCAGTAGACCGGGGCAGCCCCAGCATTTT
CASSRPGQPQHF
>-|-|TRBV5-6|13|TRBJ2-7
TGTGCCAGCAGCTCCGGGTCCTCCTACGAGCAGTACTTC
CASSSGSSYEQYF
>-|once|TRBV6-5|15|TRBJ2-3
TGTGCCAGCAGGGGGGCAGGGCACCGGCCCCATACGCAGTATTTT
CASRGAGHRPHTQYF
>-|-|TRBV7-3|13|TRBJ2-3
TGTGCCAGCAGCTTTGCGTCCTGGGATACGCAGTATTTT
CASSFASWDTQYF
>-|-|TRBV19|19|TRBJ1-5
TGTGCCAGTAGTATACCCGTAACAGGAGTCCGACTCAGCAATCAGCCCCAGCATTTT
CASSIPVTGVRLSNQPQHF
>TRBD2|-|TRBV9|15|TRBJ2-7
TGTGCCAGCAGCGCCCGCGGGACTAGCGATTACGAGCAGTACTTC
CASSARGTSDYEQYF
>-|-|TRBV27|12|TRBJ1-1
TGTGCCAGCAGTTCTTTGACAACTGAAGCTTTCTTT
CASSSLTTEAFF
>-|-|TRBV5-1|13|TRBJ2-7
TGCGCCAGCAGCTTGACAGCACCCTACGAGCAGTACTTC
CASSLTAPYEQYF
>-|-|TRBV12-3/TRBV12-4|13|TRBJ2-5
TGTGCCAGCAGTTTAATGAGCGCGGAGACCCAGTACTTC
CASSLMSAETQYF